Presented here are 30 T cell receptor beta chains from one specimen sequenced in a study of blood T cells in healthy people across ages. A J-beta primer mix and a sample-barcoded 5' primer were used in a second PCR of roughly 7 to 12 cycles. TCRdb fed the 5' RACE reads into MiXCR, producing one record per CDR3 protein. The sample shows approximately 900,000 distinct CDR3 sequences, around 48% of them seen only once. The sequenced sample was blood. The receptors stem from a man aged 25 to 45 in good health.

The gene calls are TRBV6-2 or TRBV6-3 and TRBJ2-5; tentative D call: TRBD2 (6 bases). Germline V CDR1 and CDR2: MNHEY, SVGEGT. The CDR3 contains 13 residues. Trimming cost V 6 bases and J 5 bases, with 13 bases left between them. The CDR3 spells CASRGLVRETQYF. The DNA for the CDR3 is TGTGCCAGCAGGGGACTCGTTCGGGAGACCCAGTACTTC.

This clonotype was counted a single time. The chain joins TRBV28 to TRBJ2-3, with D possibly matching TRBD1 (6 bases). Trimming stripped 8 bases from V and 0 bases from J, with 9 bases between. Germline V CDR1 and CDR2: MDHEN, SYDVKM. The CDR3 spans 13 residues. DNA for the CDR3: TGTGCCAGCTGGGACACAAGCACAGATACGCAGTATTTT. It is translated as CASWDTSTDTQYF.

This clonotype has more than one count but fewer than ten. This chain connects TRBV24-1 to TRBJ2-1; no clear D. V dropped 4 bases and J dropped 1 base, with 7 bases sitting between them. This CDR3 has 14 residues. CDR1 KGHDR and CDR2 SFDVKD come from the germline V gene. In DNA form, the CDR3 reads TGTGCCACCAGTGACACCGGATCCTACAATGAGCAGTTCTTC. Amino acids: CATSDTGSYNEQFF.

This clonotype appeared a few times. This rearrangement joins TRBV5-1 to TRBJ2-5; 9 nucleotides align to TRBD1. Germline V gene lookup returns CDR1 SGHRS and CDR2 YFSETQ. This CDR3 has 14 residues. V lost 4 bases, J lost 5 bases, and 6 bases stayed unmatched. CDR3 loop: CASSGTGFVETQYF. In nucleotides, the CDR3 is TGCGCCAGCAGCGGGACAGGGTTTGTGGAGACCCAGTACTTC.

CDR3 nucleotide sequence: TGCAGTGCTATCTTAGCGGCCCGAAACACAGATACGCAGTATTTT. Translating it yields CSAILAARNTDTQYF. The rearrangement links TRBV20-1 to TRBJ2-3, with D maybe TRBD2 (6 bases). Germline V lookup: CDR1 DFQATT, CDR2 SNEGSKA (reference sequence). Between the trimmed V and J ends, which lost 4 bases and 2 bases, there was a span of 16 bases. This CDR3 region has 15 residues.

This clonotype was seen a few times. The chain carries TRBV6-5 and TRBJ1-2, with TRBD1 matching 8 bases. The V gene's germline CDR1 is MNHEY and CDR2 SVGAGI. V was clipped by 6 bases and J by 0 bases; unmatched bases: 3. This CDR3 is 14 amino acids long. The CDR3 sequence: CASRRQGPNYGYTF. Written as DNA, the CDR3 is TGTGCCAGCAGGCGACAGGGGCCTAACTATGGCTACACCTTC.

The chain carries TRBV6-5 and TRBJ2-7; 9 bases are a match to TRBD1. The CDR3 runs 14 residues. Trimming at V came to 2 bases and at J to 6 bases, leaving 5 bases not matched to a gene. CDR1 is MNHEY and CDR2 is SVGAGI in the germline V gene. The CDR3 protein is CASSYLGQGCEQYF. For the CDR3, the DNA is TGTGCCAGCAGTTACCTGGGACAGGGCTGCGAGCAGTACTTC.

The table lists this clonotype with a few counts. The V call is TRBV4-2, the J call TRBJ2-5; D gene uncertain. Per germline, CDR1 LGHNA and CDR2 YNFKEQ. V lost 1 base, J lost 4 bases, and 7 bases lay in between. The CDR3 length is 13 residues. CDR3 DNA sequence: TGTGCCAGCAGCCAAGGGCTGGTAGAGACCCAGTACTTC. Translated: CASSQGLVETQYF.

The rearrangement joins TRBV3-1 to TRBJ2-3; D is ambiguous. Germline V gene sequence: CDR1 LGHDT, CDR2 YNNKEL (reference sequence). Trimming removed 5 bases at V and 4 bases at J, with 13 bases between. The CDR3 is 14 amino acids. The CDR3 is CASSFQASPDTQYF. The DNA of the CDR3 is TGTGCCAGCAGCTTCCAGGCAAGCCCAGATACGCAGTATTTT.

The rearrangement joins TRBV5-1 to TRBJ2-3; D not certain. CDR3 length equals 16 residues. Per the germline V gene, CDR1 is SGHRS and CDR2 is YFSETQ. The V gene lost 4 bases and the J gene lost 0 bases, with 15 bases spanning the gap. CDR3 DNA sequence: TGCGCCAGCAGCCCTGGAGTCCAGCCTAGCACAGATACGCAGTATTTT. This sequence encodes CASSPGVQPSTDTQYF.

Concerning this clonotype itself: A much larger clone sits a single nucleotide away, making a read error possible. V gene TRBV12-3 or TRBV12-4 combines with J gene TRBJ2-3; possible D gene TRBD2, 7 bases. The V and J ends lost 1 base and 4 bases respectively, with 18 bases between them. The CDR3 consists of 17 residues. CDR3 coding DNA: TGTGCCAGCAGTTTAGAGGAGCTAGGGGGGGGGTCAGATACGCAGTATTTT. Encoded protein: CASSLEELGGGSDTQYF.

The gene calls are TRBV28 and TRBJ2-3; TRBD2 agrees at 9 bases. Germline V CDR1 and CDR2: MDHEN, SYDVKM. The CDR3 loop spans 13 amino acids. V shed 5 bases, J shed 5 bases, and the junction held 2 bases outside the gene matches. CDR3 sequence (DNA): TGTGCCAGCAGTAGACTAGCGGTAGATACGCAGTATTTT. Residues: CASSRLAVDTQYF.

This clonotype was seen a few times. The CDR3 DNA reads as TGTGCCAGCAGCTTAGAGAGCAGGGGGACCAAAAACATTCAGTACTTC. Amino acids: CASSLESRGTKNIQYF. The chain uses TRBV7-2 and TRBJ2-4, with 7 bases that match TRBD1. This CDR3 is built from 16 residues. V shed 1 base and J 2 bases; nucleotides not matched to a gene: 5. CDR1 is SGHTA, CDR2 FQGNSA, per germline.

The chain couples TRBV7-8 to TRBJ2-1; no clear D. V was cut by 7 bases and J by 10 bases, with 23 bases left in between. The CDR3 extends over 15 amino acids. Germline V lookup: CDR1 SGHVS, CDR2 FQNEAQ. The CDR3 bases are TGTGCCAGCACCATCGGGCGGACGACGGTTACGGAGCAGTTCTTC. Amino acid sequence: CASTIGRTTVTEQFF.

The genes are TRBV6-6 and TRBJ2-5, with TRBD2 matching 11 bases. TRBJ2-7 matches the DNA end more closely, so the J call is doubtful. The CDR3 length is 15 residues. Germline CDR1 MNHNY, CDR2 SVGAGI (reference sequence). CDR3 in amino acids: CASSYATSGVGEQYF. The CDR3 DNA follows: TGTGCCAGCAGTTACGCGACTAGCGGGGTAGGCGAGCAGTACTTC.

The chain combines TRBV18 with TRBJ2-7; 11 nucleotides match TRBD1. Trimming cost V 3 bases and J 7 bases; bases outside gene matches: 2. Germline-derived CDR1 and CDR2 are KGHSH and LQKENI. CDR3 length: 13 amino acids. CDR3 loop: CASSPDRGLEQYF. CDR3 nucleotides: TGTGCCAGCTCACCGGACAGGGGGCTTGAGCAGTACTTC.

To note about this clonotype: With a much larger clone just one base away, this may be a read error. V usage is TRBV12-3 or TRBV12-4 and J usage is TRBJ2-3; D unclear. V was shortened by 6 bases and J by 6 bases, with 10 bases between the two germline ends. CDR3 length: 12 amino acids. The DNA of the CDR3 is TGTGCCAGCAGACTGTTCCGGGATACGCAGTATTTT. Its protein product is CASRLFRDTQYF.

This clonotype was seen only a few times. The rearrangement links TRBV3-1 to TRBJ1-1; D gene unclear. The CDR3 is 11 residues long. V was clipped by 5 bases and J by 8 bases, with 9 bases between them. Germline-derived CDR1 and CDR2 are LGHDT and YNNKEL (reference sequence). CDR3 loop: CASSWYQEAFF. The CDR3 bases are TGTGCCAGCAGCTGGTATCAGGAAGCTTTCTTT.

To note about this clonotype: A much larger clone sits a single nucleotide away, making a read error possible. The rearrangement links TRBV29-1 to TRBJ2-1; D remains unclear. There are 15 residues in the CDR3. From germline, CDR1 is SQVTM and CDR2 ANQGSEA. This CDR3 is CGVELWVSSYNEQFF. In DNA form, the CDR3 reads TGCGGCGTTGAATTGTGGGTGAGCTCCTACAATGAGCAGTTCTTC.

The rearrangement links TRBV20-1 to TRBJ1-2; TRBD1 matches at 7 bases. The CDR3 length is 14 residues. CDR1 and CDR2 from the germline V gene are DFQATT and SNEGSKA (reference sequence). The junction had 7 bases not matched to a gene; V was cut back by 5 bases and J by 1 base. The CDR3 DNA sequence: TGCAGTGCTTCCGAGGACAGGAGTAACTATGGCTACACCTTC. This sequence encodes CSASEDRSNYGYTF.

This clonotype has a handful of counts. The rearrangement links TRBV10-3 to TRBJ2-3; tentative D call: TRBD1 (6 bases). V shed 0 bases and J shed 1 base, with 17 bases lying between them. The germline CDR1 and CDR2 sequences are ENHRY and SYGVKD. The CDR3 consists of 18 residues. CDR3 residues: CAISESTIQGGRTDTQYF. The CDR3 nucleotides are TGTGCCATCAGTGAGTCGACAATACAGGGTGGCCGCACAGATACGCAGTATTTT.

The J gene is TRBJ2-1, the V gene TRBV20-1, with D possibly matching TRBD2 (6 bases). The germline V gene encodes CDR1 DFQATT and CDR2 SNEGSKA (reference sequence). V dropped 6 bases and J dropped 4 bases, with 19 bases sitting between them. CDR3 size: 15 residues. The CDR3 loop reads CSATVEASEYNEQFF. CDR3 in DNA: TGCAGTGCCACTGTAGAGGCTAGCGAGTACAATGAGCAGTTCTTC.

Written as DNA, the CDR3 is TGTGCCAGCAGTTCAGGCCGTATCACCGGGGAGCTGTTTTTT. Its protein product is CASSSGRITGELFF. The V gene is TRBV6-5, the J gene TRBJ2-2; D call uncertain. Looked up from germline, CDR1 is MNHEY and CDR2 is SVGAGI. The CDR3 has 14 residues. The V and J ends lost 4 bases and 4 bases respectively, with 10 bases between them.

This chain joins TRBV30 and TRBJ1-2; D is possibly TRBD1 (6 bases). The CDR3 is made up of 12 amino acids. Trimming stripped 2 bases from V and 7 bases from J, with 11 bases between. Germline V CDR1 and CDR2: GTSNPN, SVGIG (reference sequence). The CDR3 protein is CAWSPTGSGYTF. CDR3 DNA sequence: TGTGCCTGGAGTCCTACAGGGTCTGGCTACACCTTC.

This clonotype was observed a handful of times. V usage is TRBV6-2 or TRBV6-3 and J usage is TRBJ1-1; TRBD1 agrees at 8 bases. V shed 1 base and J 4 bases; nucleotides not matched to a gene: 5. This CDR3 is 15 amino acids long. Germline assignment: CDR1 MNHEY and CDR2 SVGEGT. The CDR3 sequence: CASSYYQGAATEAFF. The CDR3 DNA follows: TGTGCCAGCAGTTACTACCAGGGGGCGGCCACTGAAGCTTTCTTT.

The CDR3 sequence is CASSSLVPGELFF. CDR3 nucleotide sequence: TGTGCCAGCAGTTCCCTAGTCCCCGGGGAGCTGTTTTTT. The J gene is TRBJ2-2, the V gene TRBV6-2 or TRBV6-3; D gene unclear. CDR3 length: 13 residues. From germline, CDR1 is MNHEY and CDR2 SVGEGT. The V end was cut by 4 bases, the J end by 6 bases, with 9 bases between.

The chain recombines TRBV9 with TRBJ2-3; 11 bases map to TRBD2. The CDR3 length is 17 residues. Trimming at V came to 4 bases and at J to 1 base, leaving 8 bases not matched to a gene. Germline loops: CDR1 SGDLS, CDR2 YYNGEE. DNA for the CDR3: TGTGCCAGCAGCCCGGCTAGCGGGGGGTTTGGCACAGATACGCAGTATTTT. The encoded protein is CASSPASGGFGTDTQYF. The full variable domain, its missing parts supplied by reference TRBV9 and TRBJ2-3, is DSGVTQTPKHLITATGQRVTLRCSPRSGDLSVYWYQQSLDQGLQFLIQYYNGEERAKGNILERFSAQQFPDLHSELNLSSLELGDSALYFCASSPASGGFGTDTQYFGPGTRLTVL.

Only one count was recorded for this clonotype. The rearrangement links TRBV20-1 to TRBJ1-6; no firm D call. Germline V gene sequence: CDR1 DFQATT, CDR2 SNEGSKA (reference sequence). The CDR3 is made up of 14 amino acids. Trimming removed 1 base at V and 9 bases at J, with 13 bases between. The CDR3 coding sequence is TGCAGTGCTAGAGCCCCAGGATCAGTTTCACCCCTCCACTTT. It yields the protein CSARAPGSVSPLHF.

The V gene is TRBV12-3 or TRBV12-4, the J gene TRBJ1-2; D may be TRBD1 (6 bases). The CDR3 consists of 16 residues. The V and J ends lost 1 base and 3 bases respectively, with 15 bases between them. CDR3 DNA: TGTGCCAGCAGTTTAGGCCACGGGGGGGCCGACTATGGCTACACCTTC. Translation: CASSLGHGGADYGYTF.

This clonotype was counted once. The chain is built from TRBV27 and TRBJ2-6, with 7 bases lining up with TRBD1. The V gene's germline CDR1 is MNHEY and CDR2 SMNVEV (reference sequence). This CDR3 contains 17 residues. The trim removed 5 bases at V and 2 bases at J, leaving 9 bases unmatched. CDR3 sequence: CASSADTTGAGANVLTF. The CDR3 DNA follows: TGTGCCAGCAGTGCCGACACTACAGGGGCTGGGGCCAACGTCCTGACTTTC.